The T cell receptor (beta chain) under discussion was sequenced for a study of response to subunit inactivated influenza vaccine. Study-wide points: It was the authors' suggestion that each seasonal influenza vaccination recruits few new T cells.

The V end was cut by 0 bases, the J end by 0 bases, with 6 bases between. Germline V gives CDR1 LGHNA, CDR2 YSLEER. The CDR3 extends over 15 amino acids. This clonotype was observed a handful of times. No antigen is known for it. TCRdb re-called the RT-PCR reads through MiXCR, storing one row per CDR3 protein. There are roughly 500,000 distinct CDR3 sequences in the sample; approximately 17% occur only once, and 3% to 3.5% lies in the top ten. Sequenced material: CD4+ T cells sorted from PBMCs, taken less than 25 months after vaccination. The clonotype was recovered from a man aged 50 to 69 who received an inactivated influenza vaccine. V and J are TRBV4-3 and TRBJ1-3; D remains ambiguous. The CDR3 DNA sequence: TGCGCCAGCAGCCAAGACCAGGCCTCTGGAAACACCATATATTTT. Translation gives CASSQDQASGNTIYF.